This is a list of T cell receptor beta chains from one sample in a study of shared T cell receptors in the human thymus. Generated by immunoSEQ multiplex PCR, the TCRdb table keeps only in-frame clones and is missing some. The table includes hundreds of thousands of clones, approximately 95% detected once. The specimen was thymocytes. These receptors were collected from a human donor. The CDR3 runs from the conserved cysteine through the conserved F or W. The D gene is left open where the match is weak. Clone size, where shown, is once, few, many, or a class for clones that have expanded.

CDR3 protein: CASSQVPGGDEKLFF
CDR3 DNA: TGCGCCAGCAGCCAAGTACCAGGGGGCGATGAAAAACTGTTTTTT
J gene: TRBJ1-4
D gene: TRBD1
V gene: TRBV4-3
clone size: -
CDR3 length: 15

CDR3 protein: CASSFWGRRTGELFF
CDR3 DNA: TGTGCCAGCAGTTTCTGGGGGAGGCGCACCGGGGAGCTGTTTTTT
J gene: TRBJ2-2
D gene: -
V gene: TRBV27
clone size: once
CDR3 length: 15

CDR3 protein: CASSHGETQYF
CDR3 DNA: TGTGCCAGCAGCCATGGGGAGACCCAGTACTTC
J gene: TRBJ2-5
D gene: -
V gene: TRBV11-3
clone size: -
CDR3 length: 11

CDR3 protein: CASNLAGGCNEQFF
CDR3 DNA: TGTGCCAGCAACCTAGCGGGAGGGTGTAATGAGCAGTTCTTC
J gene: TRBJ2-1
D gene: TRBD2
V gene: TRBV7-3
clone size: -
CDR3 length: 14

CDR3 protein: CASSSSAGVEEQYF
CDR3 DNA: TGTGCCAGCTCATCATCCGCGGGAGTGGAGGAGCAGTACTTC
J gene: TRBJ2-7
D gene: TRBD2
V gene: TRBV7-2
clone size: once
CDR3 length: 14

CDR3 protein: CASSLAGRGPYEQYF
CDR3 DNA: TGTGCCAGCAGCTTGGCCGGCAGGGGGCCCTACGAGCAGTACTTC
J gene: TRBJ2-7
D gene: TRBD1
V gene: TRBV5-4
clone size: -
CDR3 length: 15

CDR3 protein: CASSQPRGGDEQFF
CDR3 DNA: TGCGCCAGCAGTCAACCGAGGGGGGGCGATGAGCAGTTCTTC
J gene: TRBJ2-1
D gene: -
V gene: TRBV23-1
clone size: -
CDR3 length: 14

CDR3 protein: CASSLSSTGDRYGLWSTGELFF
CDR3 DNA: TGTGCCAGCAGTTTATCGTCGACAGGGGATAGATATGGATTGTGGTCCACCGGGGAGCTGTTTTTT
J gene: TRBJ2-2
D gene: TRBD1
V gene: TRBV27
clone size: -
CDR3 length: 22

CDR3 protein: CAWSGTGGTEAFF
CDR3 DNA: TGTGCCTGGAGTGGGACAGGGGGCACTGAAGCTTTCTTT
J gene: TRBJ1-1
D gene: TRBD1
V gene: TRBV30
clone size: -
CDR3 length: 13

CDR3 protein: CASSLHRTGDYGYTF
CDR3 DNA: TGTGCCAGCAGTCTTCATAGGACAGGGGACTATGGCTACACCTTC
J gene: TRBJ1-2
D gene: TRBD1
V gene: TRBV28
clone size: -
CDR3 length: 15

CDR3 protein: CASSQDELPGYEQYF
CDR3 DNA: TGTGCCAGCAGCCAAGATGAACTCCCGGGCTACGAGCAGTACTTC
J gene: TRBJ2-7
D gene: -
V gene: TRBV4-2
clone size: -
CDR3 length: 15

CDR3 protein: CASSSTHPGTGEGVYTF
CDR3 DNA: TGTGCCAGCAGCTCAACGCACCCTGGGACAGGGGAAGGGGTCTACACCTTC
J gene: TRBJ1-2
D gene: TRBD1
V gene: TRBV7-6
clone size: -
CDR3 length: 17

CDR3 protein: CASSLKGGGNIQYF
CDR3 DNA: TGTGCCAGCAGCTTGAAGGGGGGCGGAAACATTCAGTACTTC
J gene: TRBJ2-4
D gene: -
V gene: TRBV7-9
clone size: -
CDR3 length: 14

CDR3 protein: CASSLGPPAGEIPNEQFF
CDR3 DNA: TGTGCCAGCAGTTTAGGCCCCCCGGCGGGAGAAATCCCCAATGAGCAGTTCTTC
J gene: TRBJ2-1
D gene: TRBD2
V gene: TRBV28
clone size: -
CDR3 length: 18

CDR3 protein: CASSLGTGKYEQYF
CDR3 DNA: TGTGCCAGCAGCTTAGGAACGGGGAAGTACGAGCAGTACTTC
J gene: TRBJ2-7
D gene: -
V gene: TRBV7-9
clone size: -
CDR3 length: 14

CDR3 protein: CASSSFETRMGGELFF
CDR3 DNA: TGTGCCAGCAGTTCATTTGAGACTAGAATGGGCGGGGAGCTGTTTTTT
J gene: TRBJ2-2
D gene: -
V gene: TRBV6-6
clone size: -
CDR3 length: 16

CDR3 protein: CASSQDLGRGGMNTEAFF
CDR3 DNA: TGCGCCAGCAGCCAAGATTTAGGTAGGGGAGGCATGAACACTGAAGCTTTCTTT
J gene: TRBJ1-1
D gene: -
V gene: TRBV4-3
clone size: -
CDR3 length: 18

CDR3 protein: CASSLTPIPGLVNNEQYF
CDR3 DNA: TGTGCCAGCAGCTTAACCCCAATACCGGGACTAGTAAACAACGAGCAGTACTTC
J gene: TRBJ2-7
D gene: TRBD2
V gene: TRBV7-3
clone size: once
CDR3 length: 18

CDR3 protein: CASSSGTGKLSNQPQHF
CDR3 DNA: TGTGCCAGCAGCTCCGGGACAGGGAAACTTAGCAATCAGCCCCAGCATTTT
J gene: TRBJ1-5
D gene: TRBD1
V gene: TRBV7-8
clone size: -
CDR3 length: 17

CDR3 protein: CASSQGTGASSDSYEQYF
CDR3 DNA: TGTGCCAGCAGCCAGGGGACAGGGGCCTCTTCCGATTCCTACGAGCAGTACTTC
J gene: TRBJ2-7
D gene: TRBD1
V gene: TRBV14
clone size: -
CDR3 length: 18

CDR3 protein: CASSLGPDRVPGELFF
CDR3 DNA: TGTGCCAGCAGCTTGGGACCTGACAGGGTGCCCGGGGAGCTGTTTTTT
J gene: TRBJ2-2
D gene: TRBD1
V gene: TRBV5-5
clone size: once
CDR3 length: 16

CDR3 protein: CASSLGGFAEAFF
CDR3 DNA: TGTGCCAGCAGCTTGGGGGGTTTCGCTGAAGCTTTCTTT
J gene: TRBJ1-1
D gene: -
V gene: TRBV5-4
clone size: -
CDR3 length: 13

CDR3 protein: CASRRGWIYGYTF
CDR3 DNA: TGCGCCAGCAGAAGGGGGTGGATCTATGGCTACACCTTC
J gene: TRBJ1-2
D gene: -
V gene: TRBV5-1
clone size: -
CDR3 length: 13

CDR3 protein: CASSQTGTDTQYF
CDR3 DNA: TGTGCCAGCAGCCAAACGGGCACAGATACGCAGTATTTT
J gene: TRBJ2-3
D gene: -
V gene: TRBV7-8
clone size: -
CDR3 length: 13

CDR3 protein: CASSPPGTEAFF
CDR3 DNA: TGTGCCAGCAGCCCCCCGGGGACTGAAGCTTTCTTT
J gene: TRBJ1-1
D gene: -
V gene: TRBV5-5
clone size: once
CDR3 length: 12

CDR3 protein: CACGGGRIGYTF
CDR3 DNA: TGTGCCTGCGGGGGGGGCCGTATTGGCTACACCTTC
J gene: TRBJ1-2
D gene: -
V gene: TRBV27
clone size: -
CDR3 length: 12

CDR3 protein: CASSAGSTDTQYF
CDR3 DNA: TGTGCCAGCAGCGCGGGAAGCACAGATACGCAGTATTTT
J gene: TRBJ2-3
D gene: -
V gene: TRBV7-9
clone size: once
CDR3 length: 13

CDR3 protein: CASSLDWKSTGELFF
CDR3 DNA: TGTGCCAGCAGCTTAGATTGGAAGTCAACCGGGGAGCTGTTTTTT
J gene: TRBJ2-2
D gene: -
V gene: TRBV11-2
clone size: -
CDR3 length: 15

CDR3 protein: CAISDPLAGAGAQYF
CDR3 DNA: TGTGCCATCAGTGACCCGCTAGCGGGAGCTGGTGCGCAGTATTTT
J gene: TRBJ2-3
D gene: TRBD2
V gene: TRBV10-3
clone size: -
CDR3 length: 15

CDR3 protein: CASSSTGSGEKLFF
CDR3 DNA: TGTGCCAGCAGCTCCACAGGGTCGGGTGAAAAACTGTTTTTT
J gene: TRBJ1-4
D gene: -
V gene: TRBV5-6
clone size: -
CDR3 length: 14

CDR3 protein: CASSFSPGQIPYEQYF
CDR3 DNA: TGTGCCAGCAGCTTCTCCCCGGGACAGATACCCTACGAGCAGTACTTC
J gene: TRBJ2-7
D gene: TRBD1
V gene: TRBV11-1
clone size: -
CDR3 length: 16

CDR3 protein: CATSRDLGQRGEGVNVLTF
CDR3 DNA: TGTGCCACCAGCAGAGATCTGGGACAGCGGGGAGAGGGGGTCAACGTCCTGACTTTC
J gene: TRBJ2-6
D gene: -
V gene: TRBV15
clone size: once
CDR3 length: 19

CDR3 protein: CASTSVGDTQYF
CDR3 DNA: TGTGCCAGCACCAGCGTGGGAGATACGCAGTATTTT
J gene: TRBJ2-3
D gene: -
V gene: TRBV28
clone size: -
CDR3 length: 12

CDR3 protein: CASSIPFGDYTDTQYF
CDR3 DNA: TGTGCCAGCAGTATCCCCTTCGGGGATTACACAGATACGCAGTATTTT
J gene: TRBJ2-3
D gene: -
V gene: TRBV28
clone size: -
CDR3 length: 16

CDR3 protein: CASSKAGAVRYNEQFF
CDR3 DNA: TGTGCCAGTAGTAAAGCGGGAGCTGTCCGATACAATGAGCAGTTCTTC
J gene: TRBJ2-1
D gene: TRBD2
V gene: TRBV19
clone size: -
CDR3 length: 16

CDR3 protein: CASSHWDGQSYEQYF
CDR3 DNA: TGTGCCAGCAGCCACTGGGATGGGCAGTCCTACGAGCAGTACTTC
J gene: TRBJ2-7
D gene: -
V gene: TRBV7-9
clone size: -
CDR3 length: 15

CDR3 protein: CASSQDHRHRDGYYEQYF
CDR3 DNA: TGTGCCAGCAGCCAAGATCACCGGCACCGCGATGGGTACTACGAGCAGTACTTC
J gene: TRBJ2-7
D gene: -
V gene: TRBV4-2
clone size: -
CDR3 length: 18

CDR3 protein: CASSSRRSGELFF
CDR3 DNA: TGTGCCAGCAGCTCGCGTCGGTCCGGGGAGCTGTTTTTT
J gene: TRBJ2-2
D gene: -
V gene: TRBV11-2
clone size: once
CDR3 length: 13

CDR3 protein: CASSVGQGNPEAFF
CDR3 DNA: TGTGCCAGCAGCGTGGGACAGGGAAACCCTGAAGCTTTCTTT
J gene: TRBJ1-1
D gene: TRBD1
V gene: TRBV9
clone size: -
CDR3 length: 14

CDR3 protein: CASSQVLKSDGYTF
CDR3 DNA: TGTGCCAGCAGCCAAGTCCTGAAGTCGGATGGCTACACCTTC
J gene: TRBJ1-2
D gene: -
V gene: TRBV14
clone size: -
CDR3 length: 14

CDR3 protein: CATSETGPLLREQYF
CDR3 DNA: TGTGCCACCAGCGAGACGGGACCCCTCCTCCGCGAGCAGTACTTC
J gene: TRBJ2-7
D gene: -
V gene: TRBV15
clone size: -
CDR3 length: 15

CDR3 protein: CASSRGRGNEKLFF
CDR3 DNA: TGTGCCAGTAGTCGGGGCAGGGGCAATGAAAAACTGTTTTTT
J gene: TRBJ1-4
D gene: -
V gene: TRBV19
clone size: -
CDR3 length: 14

CDR3 protein: CASSHTSKVEQYF
CDR3 DNA: TGTGCCAGCAGCCACACTTCGAAGGTCGAGCAGTACTTC
J gene: TRBJ2-7
D gene: -
V gene: TRBV4-2
clone size: -
CDR3 length: 13

CDR3 protein: CASSARGLAGYYEQYF
CDR3 DNA: TGTGCCAGCAGCGCCAGGGGACTAGCGGGATACTACGAGCAGTACTTC
J gene: TRBJ2-7
D gene: TRBD2
V gene: TRBV7-2
clone size: -
CDR3 length: 16

CDR3 protein: CASSLGREGPDTDTQYF
CDR3 DNA: TGTGCCAGCAGCTTAGGGCGGGAGGGCCCTGACACAGATACGCAGTATTTT
J gene: TRBJ2-3
D gene: TRBD2
V gene: TRBV7-9
clone size: -
CDR3 length: 17

CDR3 protein: CASSQSYSGNTIYF
CDR3 DNA: TGCGCCAGCAGCCAATCATACTCTGGAAACACCATATATTTT
J gene: TRBJ1-3
D gene: -
V gene: TRBV5-1
clone size: once
CDR3 length: 14

CDR3 protein: CATLGENEKLFF
CDR3 DNA: TGTGCCACCCTCGGGGAAAATGAAAAACTGTTTTTT
J gene: TRBJ1-4
D gene: -
V gene: TRBV6-6
clone size: -
CDR3 length: 12

CDR3 protein: CASSLGGPRASSGNTIYF
CDR3 DNA: TGTGCCAGCAGCTTAGGGGGCCCCAGGGCGAGCTCTGGAAACACCATATATTTT
J gene: TRBJ1-3
D gene: -
V gene: TRBV7-8
clone size: -
CDR3 length: 18

CDR3 protein: CASSPKAARSSYEQYF
CDR3 DNA: TGTGCCAGCAGCCCCAAAGCGGCCAGGAGCTCCTACGAGCAGTACTTC
J gene: TRBJ2-7
D gene: -
V gene: TRBV9
clone size: once
CDR3 length: 16

CDR3 protein: CASSASGRAGEQYF
CDR3 DNA: TGTGCCAGCAGTGCTAGCGGGAGGGCCGGGGAGCAGTACTTC
J gene: TRBJ2-7
D gene: TRBD2
V gene: TRBV27
clone size: few
CDR3 length: 14

CDR3 protein: CASSPHRAGTYEQYF
CDR3 DNA: TGTGCCAGCAGCCCCCATCGGGCAGGGACCTACGAGCAGTACTTC
J gene: TRBJ2-7
D gene: -
V gene: TRBV6-5
clone size: -
CDR3 length: 15

CDR3 protein: CASSPRGELFF
CDR3 DNA: TGTGCCAGCAGCCCCCGCGGGGAGCTGTTTTTT
J gene: TRBJ2-2
D gene: -
V gene: TRBV6-5
clone size: -
CDR3 length: 11

CDR3 protein: CASRPLAGGPHEQYF
CDR3 DNA: TGTGCCAGCAGGCCCCTAGCGGGAGGGCCCCACGAGCAGTACTTC
J gene: TRBJ2-7
D gene: TRBD2
V gene: TRBV11-2
clone size: -
CDR3 length: 15

CDR3 protein: CASSPDGGEKLFF
CDR3 DNA: TGTGCCAGCAGCCCTGACGGTGGGGAAAAACTGTTTTTT
J gene: TRBJ1-4
D gene: -
V gene: TRBV7-9
clone size: -
CDR3 length: 13

CDR3 protein: CASALGTSGSLSSYEQYF
CDR3 DNA: TGCGCCAGCGCCTTGGGTACTAGCGGGTCCCTAAGCTCCTACGAGCAGTACTTC
J gene: TRBJ2-7
D gene: TRBD2
V gene: TRBV5-1
clone size: -
CDR3 length: 18

CDR3 protein: CASSSRASYEQYF
CDR3 DNA: TGTGCCAGCAGCTCTAGGGCTAGCTACGAGCAGTACTTC
J gene: TRBJ2-7
D gene: -
V gene: TRBV14
clone size: -
CDR3 length: 13

CDR3 protein: CASSEGQTGEWHF
CDR3 DNA: TGTGCCAGCAGTGAGGGGCAAACAGGGGAATGGCACTTC
J gene: TRBJ2-7
D gene: TRBD1
V gene: TRBV6-1
clone size: -
CDR3 length: 13

CDR3 protein: CASSAWPGGNYEQYF
CDR3 DNA: TGTGCCAGCAGCGCTTGGCCAGGGGGAAACTACGAGCAGTACTTC
J gene: TRBJ2-7
D gene: TRBD1
V gene: TRBV14
clone size: -
CDR3 length: 15

CDR3 protein: CASTVDREGVDTQYF
CDR3 DNA: TGTGCCAGTACCGTGGACAGGGAGGGTGTAGATACGCAGTATTTT
J gene: TRBJ2-3
D gene: -
V gene: TRBV19
clone size: -
CDR3 length: 15